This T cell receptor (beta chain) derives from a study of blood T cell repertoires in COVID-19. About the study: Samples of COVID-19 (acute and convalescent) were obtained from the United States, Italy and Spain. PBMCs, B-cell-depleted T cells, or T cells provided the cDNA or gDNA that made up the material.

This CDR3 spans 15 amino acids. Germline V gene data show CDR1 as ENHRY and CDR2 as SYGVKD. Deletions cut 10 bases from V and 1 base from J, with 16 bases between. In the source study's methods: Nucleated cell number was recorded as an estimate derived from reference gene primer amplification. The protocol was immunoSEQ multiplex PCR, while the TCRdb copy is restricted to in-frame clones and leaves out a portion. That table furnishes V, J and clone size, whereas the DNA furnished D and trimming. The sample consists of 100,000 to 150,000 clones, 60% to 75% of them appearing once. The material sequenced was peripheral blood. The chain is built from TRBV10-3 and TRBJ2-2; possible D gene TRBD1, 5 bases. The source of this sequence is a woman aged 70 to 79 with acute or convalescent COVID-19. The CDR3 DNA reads TGTGCCACCCAGGTCCAGGGTCGGAACACCGGGGAGCTGTTTTTT. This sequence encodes CATQVQGRNTGELFF.